The 29 T cell receptor beta chains below were found in one sample sequenced in a study of blood T cell repertoires in COVID-19. The method was immunoSEQ multiplex PCR; TCRdb's version includes in-frame clones alone and lacks a portion of them. The data show 390,000 or so clones, just under 90% seen once. The sample was PBMCs or T cells enriched from blood (not recorded which). All receptors come from a woman between 50 and 59 years old who had recovered from COVID-19.

The V call is TRBV6-5, the J call TRBJ1-2; D is unclear. CDR3 length: 10 amino acids. Trimming removed 6 bases at V and 5 bases at J, with 4 bases between. The germline V gene has CDR1 MNHEY and CDR2 SVGAGI. CDR3: CASSPYGYTF. CDR3 coding DNA: TGTGCCAGCAGCCCATATGGCTACACCTTC.

This clone showed up just a few times. DNA for the CDR3: TGTGCCAGCAGCGCAGGATATGGCTACACCTTC. It encodes CASSAGYGYTF. The V gene is TRBV12-3 or TRBV12-4, the J gene TRBJ1-2; D remains unclear. There are 11 residues in the CDR3. The V and J ends lost 6 bases and 5 bases respectively, with 7 bases between them.

The genes are TRBV27 and TRBJ2-2; D is undetermined. Trimming pared 0 bases from V and 1 base from J, leaving 9 bases between. Per germline, CDR1 MNHEY and CDR2 SMNVEV (reference sequence). CDR3 size: 16 residues. As DNA, the CDR3 is TGTGCCAGCAGTTTATCGGCTAGTCGGAACACCGGGGAGCTGTTTTTT. This gives the protein CASSLSASRNTGELFF.

This clone has only one observation. The V call is TRBV7-9, the J call TRBJ1-5, with D tentatively TRBD1 (6 bases). There are 14 residues in the CDR3. Per germline, CDR1 SEHNR and CDR2 FQNEAQ (reference sequence). Trimming shortened V by 6 bases and J by 3 bases, and 12 bases separated the two germline ends. CDR3: CASSTGQFNQPQHF. CDR3 DNA sequence: TGTGCCAGCAGTACAGGACAGTTCAATCAGCCCCAGCATTTT.

The chain combines TRBV5-6 with TRBJ2-7, with 10 positions matching TRBD1. V trimming: 3 bases; J trimming: 4 bases; junction bases outside the gene matches: 7. Per the germline V gene, CDR1 is SGHDT and CDR2 is YYEEEE. This CDR3 contains 15 residues. The chain's CDR3 is CASSYRDRGFYEQYF. In nucleotides, the CDR3 is TGTGCCAGCAGCTACCGGGACAGGGGTTTTTACGAGCAGTACTTC.

The chain recombines TRBV27 with TRBJ1-1; a possible D gene is TRBD1 (6 bases). V dropped 2 bases and J dropped 5 bases, with 15 bases sitting between them. This CDR3 contains 15 residues. Germline V gene lookup returns CDR1 MNHEY and CDR2 SMNVEV (reference sequence). The CDR3 loop reads CASSLISGGGTEAFF. The CDR3, as DNA: TGTGCCAGCAGTTTAATTTCTGGGGGCGGGACTGAAGCTTTCTTT.

The chain joins TRBV6-1 to TRBJ2-7, with 10 bases fitting TRBD1. Germline V gene lookup returns CDR1 MNHNS and CDR2 SASEGT. The CDR3 runs 13 residues. V shed 3 bases and J 6 bases; nucleotides not matched to a gene: 2. In nucleotides, the CDR3 is TGTGCCAGCAGTGAGGACAGGGGGGGCGAGCAGTACTTC. This codes for CASSEDRGGEQYF.

This chain connects TRBV15 to TRBJ2-2, with D possibly being TRBD1 (5 bases). The CDR3 consists of 17 residues. Germline lookup yields CDR1 LNHNV and CDR2 YYDKDF (reference sequence). V lost 0 bases, J lost 2 bases, and 13 bases lay in between. This CDR3 is CATSRDTTGLNTGELFF. CDR3 in DNA: TGTGCCACCAGCAGAGATACAACAGGCCTAAACACCGGGGAGCTGTTTTTT.

The chain combines TRBV7-3 with TRBJ1-1, with TRBD1 as a possible D gene (5 bases). The CDR3 length is 15 residues. Germline V gives CDR1 SGHTA, CDR2 FQGTGA. Trimming removed 2 bases at V and 0 bases at J, with 10 bases between. DNA of the CDR3: TGTGCCAGCAGCTTAGACCCCAGGGTGAACACTGAAGCTTTCTTT. Amino acid sequence: CASSLDPRVNTEAFF. The complete variable domain, with remaining parts taken from reference TRBV7-3 and TRBJ1-1, reads GAGVSQTPSNKVTEKGKYVELRCDPISGHTALYWYRQSLGQGPEFLIYFQGTGAADDSGLPNDRFFAVRPEGSVSTLKIQRTERGDSAVYLCASSLDPRVNTEAFFGQGTRLTVV.

The V call is TRBV25-1, the J call TRBJ1-4, with no clear D. V was clipped by 1 base and J by 4 bases, with 16 bases between them. CDR3 size: 17 residues. Looked up from germline, CDR1 is MGHDK and CDR2 is SYGVNS. CDR3 amino acids: CASSESPQVAGNEKLFF. The CDR3 DNA reads TGTGCCAGCAGTGAATCTCCACAAGTCGCAGGTAATGAAAAACTGTTTTTT.

This clone has only one observation. CDR3 sequence (DNA): TGTGCCAGCAGCTTTGCCTTGGCCCCCGAAGCTTTCTTT. This translates into CASSFALAPEAFF. The chain combines TRBV5-6 with TRBJ1-1; no clear D gene. The CDR3 has 13 amino acids. Germline assignment: CDR1 SGHDT and CDR2 YYEEEE. Trimming took 2 bases from V and 8 from J, leaving 13 bases between them.

This clone was counted once. The rearrangement joins TRBV19 to TRBJ1-5; D is unresolved. This CDR3 region has 15 residues. Trimming left V 6 bases short and J 7 bases short, with 19 bases between. Germline V CDR1 and CDR2: LNHDA, SQIVND (reference sequence). The CDR3 loop reads CASSEGWGVRQPQHF. The CDR3 nucleotides read TGTGCCAGTAGCGAAGGGTGGGGAGTTCGACAGCCCCAGCATTTT.

J is TRBJ1-6 and V is TRBV3-1 (or the pseudogene TRBV3-2); D is perhaps TRBD1 (6 bases). The germline CDR1 and CDR2 sequences are LGHDT and YNNKEL (reference sequence). Between the trimmed V and J ends, which lost 7 bases and 5 bases, there was a span of 12 bases. The CDR3 sequence is 14 residues long. The CDR3 nucleotides are TGTGCCAGCACCGATACAGGGAATAATTCACCCCTCCACTTT. The encoded protein is CASTDTGNNSPLHF.

The chain uses TRBV3-1 (or the pseudogene TRBV3-2) and TRBJ2-7; TRBD2 agrees at 11 bases. CDR3 length: 15 residues. Trimming at V came to 5 bases and at J to 2 bases, leaving 5 bases not matched to a gene. In germline, CDR1 is LGHDT, CDR2 YNNKEL (reference sequence). The CDR3 coding sequence is TGTGCCAGCAGCTACGGGACTAGCGGTCCCTACGAGCAGTACTTC. Protein: CASSYGTSGPYEQYF.

This chain links TRBV28 with TRBJ2-7; perhaps TRBD2 as D (6 bases). The CDR3 totals 16 residues. Germline V gives CDR1 MDHEN, CDR2 SYDVKM. V was shortened by 6 bases and J by 0 bases, with 18 bases between the two germline ends. CDR3 in amino acids: CASRSGGGGSSYEQYF. The DNA of the CDR3 is TGTGCCAGCAGATCCGGCGGTGGGGGGAGCTCCTACGAGCAGTACTTC.

V is TRBV2 and J is TRBJ1-1; unclear D gene. Germline loops: CDR1 SNHLY, CDR2 FYNNEI. The V gene lost 7 bases and the J gene lost 3 bases, with 12 bases spanning the gap. This CDR3 region has 13 residues. CDR3 sequence reads: CASKYWRDTEAFF. DNA for the CDR3: TGTGCCAGCAAGTATTGGCGGGACACTGAAGCTTTCTTT. Drawing the rest from reference TRBV2 and TRBJ1-1, the complete variable domain is EPEVTQTPSHQVTQMGQEVILRCVPISNHLYFYWYRQILGQKVEFLVSFYNNEISEKSEIFDDQFSVERPDGSNFTLKIRSTKLEDSAMYFCASKYWRDTEAFFGQGTRLTVV.

This chain links TRBV11-2 with TRBJ1-2; 7 bases fit TRBD1. The V gene's germline CDR1 is SGHAT and CDR2 FQNNGV. The CDR3 has 14 residues. Germline trimming cut 0 bases from V and 8 bases from J; bases unmatched to any gene: 6. The CDR3 protein is CASSLDFRGRGYTF. CDR3 nucleotide sequence: TGTGCCAGCAGCTTAGATTTTAGGGGGCGAGGCTACACCTTC.

The rearrangement joins TRBV10-3 to TRBJ1-1; possible D gene TRBD1, 5 bases. V was pared by 0 bases and J by 0 bases, with 8 bases between. The CDR3 contains 15 residues. Germline values: CDR1 ENHRY, CDR2 SYGVKD. CDR3 region: CAISESTDMNTEAFF. In DNA form, the CDR3 reads TGTGCCATCAGTGAGTCGACAGACATGAACACTGAAGCTTTCTTT.

This rearrangement joins TRBV6-5 to TRBJ2-3; 8 bases map to TRBD2. Unmatched junction bases numbered 5, after V lost 5 bases and J lost 4 bases. The germline V gene encodes CDR1 MNHEY and CDR2 SVGAGI. This CDR3 contains 14 residues. The CDR3 loop is CASSLGGGSDTQYF. The CDR3 nucleotides read TGTGCCAGCAGTCTCGGGGGGGGTTCAGATACGCAGTATTTT.

V is TRBV25-1 and J is TRBJ1-1; the D gene is possibly TRBD1 (6 bases). This CDR3 spans 14 amino acids. CDR1 is MGHDK and CDR2 is SYGVNS in the germline V gene. The ends were cut back, 4 bases at V and 4 bases at J, with 13 bases in the middle. The CDR3 region has the DNA TGTGCCAGCAGTGTCACAGGGTCGGGCACTGAAGCTTTCTTT. It codes for CASSVTGSGTEAFF.

V gene TRBV19 combines with J gene TRBJ1-6; 7 positions agree with TRBD1. The CDR3 spans 16 residues. From germline, CDR1 is LNHDA and CDR2 SQIVND (reference sequence). The V gene end was trimmed by 4 bases and the J gene end by 7 bases; junction bases not matched to a gene: 10. The CDR3 reads CASSTRGQPFNSPLHF. The CDR3 DNA follows: TGTGCCAGTAGTACCCGGGGACAGCCATTCAATTCACCCCTCCACTTT.

The chain is built from TRBV6-7 and TRBJ2-1; 7 nucleotides line up with TRBD2. TRBV6-7 is classed as an ORF, of uncertain function. The CDR3 loop spans 16 amino acids. The V and J ends lost 0 bases and 4 bases, in that order; junction bases with no gene match: 6. The CDR3 region is CASSYSRGDPYNEQFF. The CDR3 bases are TGTGCCAGCAGTTACTCTCGGGGGGACCCTTACAATGAGCAGTTCTTC.

This clone showed up just a few times. Other DNA sequences in the same sample also yield this CDR3. This sequence joins TRBV27 and TRBJ1-2; no definite D call. The germline V gene has CDR1 MNHEY and CDR2 SMNVEV (reference sequence). The CDR3 loop spans 13 amino acids. V was clipped by 0 bases and J by 3 bases, with 5 bases between them. The DNA of the CDR3 is TGTGCCAGCAGTTTATCGCCAGACTATGGCTACACCTTC. Residues: CASSLSPDYGYTF.

The V and J genes are TRBV1 and TRBJ1-2; TRBD1 is the table's D call, not checked against the DNA. TRBV1 is deemed a pseudogene. This CDR3 is built from 14 residues. The CDR3 region has the DNA TGCACCAGCAGCCTATTTGACAGGGCCTATGGCTACACCTTC. Its protein product is CTSSLFDRAYGYTF.

The chain combines TRBV28 with TRBJ2-3; perhaps TRBD1 as D (6 bases). CDR3 length: 13 amino acids. Germline V CDR1 and CDR2: MDHEN, SYDVKM. V lost 6 bases, J lost 2 bases, and 9 bases lay in between. CDR3 sequence: CASRGAPTDTQYF. The CDR3 DNA reads TGTGCCAGCAGGGGGGCGCCCACAGATACGCAGTATTTT.

The rearrangement joins TRBV7-6 to TRBJ1-3; tentatively, D is TRBD1 (6 bases). V gave up 1 base and J gave up 3 bases, with 16 bases separating them. The germline gives CDR1 SGHVS, CDR2 FNYEAQ. This CDR3 spans 17 amino acids. The CDR3 reads CASSLGTRTASGNTIYF. As DNA, the CDR3 is TGTGCCAGCAGCTTAGGGACGCGGACAGCGAGTGGAAACACCATATATTTT.

V and J are TRBV3-1 (or the pseudogene TRBV3-2) and TRBJ2-3; 9 bases fit TRBD2. The CDR3 has 16 residues. Germline V lookup: CDR1 LGHDT, CDR2 YNNKEL (reference sequence). With V trimmed by 4 bases and J by 1 base, 6 bases remained unmatched. The CDR3 region has the DNA TGTGCCAGCAGCCGACAGACTAGCGGTGGCACAGATACGCAGTATTTT. Amino acid sequence: CASSRQTSGGTDTQYF.

The J gene is TRBJ1-2, the V gene TRBV27; D is ambiguous. The length of the CDR3 is 19 residues. Trimming removed 2 bases at V and 3 bases at J, with 25 bases between. The germline CDR1 and CDR2 sequences are MNHEY and SMNVEV (reference sequence). The chain's CDR3 is CASSLQRSESRLKHYGYTF. CDR3 DNA sequence: TGTGCCAGCAGTTTACAACGCTCTGAGAGCAGGTTGAAGCACTATGGCTACACCTTC.

V is TRBV28 and J is TRBJ2-1, with D unclear. The CDR3 spans 11 residues. From germline, CDR1 is MDHEN and CDR2 SYDVKM. With 5 bases removed from V and 5 bases from J, the gap between germline ends came to 4 bases. CDR3 region: CASSPNNEQFF. In DNA form, the CDR3 reads TGTGCCAGCAGTCCCAACAATGAGCAGTTCTTC.